These 13 T cell receptor beta chains came from one sample sequenced in a study of T-cell memory formation after mild COVID-19. TCRdb used MiXCR to reprocess the 5' RACE reads, holding one entry per CDR3 protein. The sample contains 450,000 to 650,000 distinct CDR3 sequences, around 20% of which appear only once. Specimen: PBMCs or a T cell subset sorted from them (not recorded which). The receptors derive from an adult woman who had mild COVID-19 (a few samples of this study predate the infection). Cell type and time point are not known.

The rearrangement joins TRBV10-2 to TRBJ2-3, with D uncertain. V gave up 0 bases and J gave up 3 bases, with 4 bases separating them. Germline assignment: CDR1 WSHSY and CDR2 SAAADI. The CDR3 extends over 13 amino acids. CDR3 in amino acids: CASSESRTDTQYF. CDR3 DNA sequence: TGCGCCAGCAGTGAGTCGAGAACAGATACGCAGTATTTT.

This clonotype has more than one count but fewer than ten. The V and J genes are TRBV11-3 and TRBJ2-3, with D perhaps matching TRBD1 or TRBD2 (5 bases each). CDR1 and CDR2 (germline): SGHNT, YENEEA. Trimming stripped 5 bases from V and 14 bases from J, with 20 bases between. CDR3 length: 13 residues. For the CDR3, the DNA is TGTGCCAGCAGCCCGGGACCTGTTCGGGAACTGTATTTT. This translates into CASSPGPVRELYF.

This clonotype was detected ten times or more. The junction and the germline gene differ at one end; a read error may be behind it. The V gene is TRBV18, the J gene TRBJ2-7, with 11 bases aligning to TRBD2. Germline V gene data show CDR1 as KGHSH and CDR2 as LQKENI. The CDR3 runs to 14 residues. The CDR3 nucleotides read TGCGCCAGCAGCCCGGGACTAGCGGCCTACGAGCAGTACTTC. Its translation is CASSPGLAAYEQYF.

V usage is TRBV6-1 and J usage is TRBJ2-5, with D unclear. Trimming stripped 5 bases from V and 4 bases from J, with 11 bases between. This CDR3 comprises 13 residues. Germline V gene data show CDR1 as MNHNS and CDR2 as SASEGT. Here the CDR3 reads CASSTVVGETQYF. CDR3 nucleotide sequence: TGTGCCAGCAGTACGGTGGTGGGAGAGACCCAGTACTTC.

This clonotype was seen a few times. A clone one base away is much larger, so this may be a read error. This chain links TRBV6-2 or TRBV6-3 with TRBJ2-7, with unresolved D. The CDR3 covers 11 residues. The germline gives CDR1 MNHEY, CDR2 SVGEGT. V dropped 2 bases and J dropped 9 bases, with 8 bases sitting between them. Here the CDR3 DNA reads TGTGCCAGCAGTTACAGGGTCGCGCAGTACTTC. This sequence encodes CASSYRVAQYF.

V gene TRBV5-5 combines with J gene TRBJ1-2; D may be TRBD1 (6 bases). V shed 3 bases and J shed 6 bases, with 15 bases lying between them. The CDR3 has 14 residues. CDR1 and CDR2 (germline): SGHKS, YYEKEE (reference sequence). CDR3 DNA: TGTGCCAGCAGCTCATGGGGGCAGGGTGATGGCTACACCTTC. Translation gives CASSSWGQGDGYTF.

This clonotype was observed a single time. This chain links TRBV24-1 with TRBJ2-7; no clear D gene. CDR3 length: 14 residues. The germline gives CDR1 KGHDR, CDR2 SFDVKD. Trimming pared 3 bases from V and 6 bases from J, leaving 14 bases between. The CDR3 reads CATSDTLSPSEQYF. DNA for the CDR3: TGTGCCACCAGTGATACGCTATCCCCGAGCGAGCAGTACTTC.

This clonotype was seen a few times. The rearrangement joins TRBV9 to TRBJ1-2; the D is unclear. The germline V gene encodes CDR1 SGDLS and CDR2 YYNGEE. Trimming took off 0 bases at V and 2 bases at J, with 11 bases between the two ends. CDR3 size: 15 residues. The CDR3 here is CASSVDGFQNYGYTF. The CDR3 DNA is TGTGCCAGCAGCGTAGATGGGTTTCAGAACTATGGCTACACCTTC. The variable domain in full, with the rest retrieved from reference TRBV9 and TRBJ1-2, is DSGVTQTPKHLITATGQRVTLRCSPRSGDLSVYWYQQSLDQGLQFLIQYYNGEERAKGNILERFSAQQFPDLHSELNLSSLELGDSALYFCASSVDGFQNYGYTFGSGTRLTVV.

This clonotype showed up just a few times. J is TRBJ1-2 and V is TRBV7-9, with unresolved D. Trimming took off 7 bases at V and 1 base at J, with 13 bases between the two ends. The CDR3 has 14 amino acids. Germline assignment: CDR1 SEHNR and CDR2 FQNEAQ (reference sequence). The CDR3 region is CASIPGGVNYGYTF. CDR3 nucleotides: TGTGCCAGCATCCCCGGAGGAGTTAACTATGGCTACACCTTC.

This chain connects TRBV30 to TRBJ1-1; tentatively, D is TRBD1 (6 bases). V lost 5 bases and J lost 4, with 14 bases in between. CDR3 length: 13 amino acids. Germline V lookup: CDR1 GTSNPN, CDR2 SVGIG (reference sequence). CDR3 bases: TGTGCCTGGGGGGGGACAAGGGCCACTGAAGCTTTCTTT. Amino acids: CAWGGTRATEAFF.

This clonotype was counted a few times. V and J are TRBV5-1 and TRBJ1-1; the match to TRBD1 covers 7 bases. This CDR3 region has 14 residues. Trimming took 0 bases from V and 6 from J; bases not matched to a gene: 5. Looked up from germline, CDR1 is SGHRS and CDR2 is YFSETQ. The CDR3 DNA sequence: TGCGCCAGCAGCTTGGGGACAGGAGGCGCTGAAGCTTTCTTT. It is translated as CASSLGTGGAEAFF.

This clonotype has just a few counts. This chain connects TRBV7-3 to TRBJ1-6, with unresolved D. The CDR3 is made up of 15 amino acids. CDR1 is SGHTA, CDR2 FQGTGA, per germline. V was trimmed by 2 bases and J by 8 bases, leaving 13 bases between them. The CDR3 is CASSLHPFRDSPLHF. CDR3 nucleotides: TGTGCCAGCAGCTTACACCCTTTTCGGGATTCACCCCTCCACTTT.

This clonotype appeared many times. This chain connects TRBV9 to TRBJ2-7; 9 bases map to TRBD1. The CDR3 runs 15 residues. Per germline, CDR1 SGDLS and CDR2 YYNGEE. After removal of 0 bases from V and 1 base from J, the junction contained 2 bases not matched to a gene. The CDR3 DNA sequence: TGTGCCAGCAGCGTAGCCGGGACAGGGTCCTACGAGCAGTACTTC. Translation gives CASSVAGTGSYEQYF.